This T cell receptor (beta chain) appears in the sequencing data of a study of T-cell memory formation after mild COVID-19. Background on the study: The two donors had largely donor-specific TCR clusters. Study-level points and caveats: There was a balanced CD4/CD8 profile in clones contracting day 15 to 85, and later expanders leaned CD4+.

Amplification by 5'RACE using constant-segment primers produced TCR alpha and TCR beta cDNA libraries that carried sample barcodes and UMIs. From the 5' RACE reads, TCRdb called clonotypes with MiXCR, one entry per CDR3 protein. Of approximately 240,000 distinct CDR3 sequences listed, roughly 17% were seen once; the top ten hold approximately 3.6%. A note on this clonotype: Its antigen is undetermined.

J gave up 12 bases and V 11 bases, and 13 bases lay outside the gene matches. From germline, CDR1 is SGHTA and CDR2 FQGTGA. This CDR3 region has 13 residues. The chain links TRBV7-3 to TRBJ2-1, with TRBD2 matching over 10 bases. The receptor was isolated from a man between 18 and 35 years old who had mild COVID-19 (a few samples of this study predate the infection). Cell type and time point are not known. Material: PBMCs or a T cell subset sorted from them (not recorded which). The CDR3 loop reads CASAGLAGAVQFF. The CDR3 coding sequence is TGTGCCTCAGCAGGGCTAGCGGGGGCAGTGCAGTTCTTC.